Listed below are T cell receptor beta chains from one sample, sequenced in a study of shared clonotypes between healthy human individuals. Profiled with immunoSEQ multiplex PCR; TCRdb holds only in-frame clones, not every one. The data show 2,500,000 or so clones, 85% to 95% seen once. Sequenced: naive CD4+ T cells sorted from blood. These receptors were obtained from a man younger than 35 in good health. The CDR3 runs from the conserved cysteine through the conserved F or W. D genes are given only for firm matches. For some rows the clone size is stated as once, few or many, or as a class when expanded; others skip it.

TGTGCCAGCAGCGCCGGACCTCTGAACACTGAAGCTTTCTTT CASSAGPLNTEAFF . once TRBJ1-1 TRBV9
TGTGCCAGCAGCTTAACCTACGAGCAGTACTTC CASSLTYEQYF . few TRBJ2-7 TRBV7-9
TGTGCCAGCAACCCCTTGGGAGCGGGAAACACCATATATTTT CASNPLGAGNTIYF . few TRBJ1-3 TRBV9
TGTGCCACAACGACAGGGGGCAGGTATGGCTACACCTTC CATTTGGRYGYTF TRBD1 . TRBJ1-2 TRBV19
TGTGCCAGTAGTATAGTTGCAGGCTACAATGAGCAGTTCTTC CASSIVAGYNEQFF . . TRBJ2-1 TRBV19
TGTGCCAGTAGTGGCCGTACCTACGAGCAGTACTTC CASSGRTYEQYF . . TRBJ2-7 TRBV19
TGTGCCAGCAGCTTCGGACAGGGGGCTTACAATGAGCAGTTCTTC CASSFGQGAYNEQFF TRBD1 . TRBJ2-1 TRBV7-3
TGTGCCAGCAGCTTGGGCAGGGCCTTTAACTATGGCTACACCTTC CASSLGRAFNYGYTF . . TRBJ1-2 TRBV5-4
TGTGCCAGCATTGAGCTAGGGGTCGGCAATTCACCCCTCCACTTT CASIELGVGNSPLHF . . TRBJ1-6 TRBV6-1
TGTGCCAGCAGCCCGGACAGGGCATACACAGATACGCAGTATTTT CASSPDRAYTDTQYF TRBD1 . TRBJ2-3 TRBV6-1
TGTGCCAGCAGCTTGACTGATAGCTACGAGCAGTACTTC CASSLTDSYEQYF . . TRBJ2-7 TRBV7-6
TGTGCCAGCAGCTTTAATACCGGGACAGGGGCCTATGGCTACACCTTC CASSFNTGTGAYGYTF TRBD1 . TRBJ1-2 TRBV7-2
TGTGCCAGCAGTGTCGAGGCCTACTACGAGCAGTACTTC CASSVEAYYEQYF . . TRBJ2-7 TRBV2
TGTGCCAGCCCCCCCGGACAGGGGAGGTGGGAGACCCAGTACTTC CASPPGQGRWETQYF TRBD1 . TRBJ2-5 TRBV25-1
TGCGCCAGCAGCTTGGTCGGGGGATTCACCGGGGAGCTGTTTTTT CASSLVGGFTGELFF . . TRBJ2-2 TRBV5-1
TGTGCCAGCAGCTACGATAGGACCGGGGAGCTGTTTTTT CASSYDRTGELFF . . TRBJ2-2 TRBV6-6
TGTGCCAGCAGTGAATCGGGCAGGGCCAACACCGGGGAGCTGTTTTTT CASSESGRANTGELFF . . TRBJ2-2 TRBV6-1
TGTGCCAGCAGCTTGATGTCGGCTTTGAACACTGAAGCTTTCTTT CASSLMSALNTEAFF . . TRBJ1-1 TRBV5-5
TGTGCCAGCAGTGAGATGTGGAGCAGGGCGAACACCGGGGAGCTGTTTTTT CASSEMWSRANTGELFF . . TRBJ2-2 TRBV6-1
TGCGCCAGCAGCTCGGCGGGACAGGTGGGCCAAGAGACCCAGTACTTC CASSSAGQVGQETQYF TRBD1 . TRBJ2-5 TRBV5-1
TGTGCCAGTAGGCCGGGACTAGCGGGGACCTACGAGCAGTACTTC CASRPGLAGTYEQYF TRBD2 . TRBJ2-7 TRBV19
TGTGCCAGCAGTTTGGAGAGGGGTTGGGATACTGAAGCTTTCTTT CASSLERGWDTEAFF . once TRBJ1-1 TRBV6-6
TGTGCCAGCAGCGAACGGACTAGACGACTTCAAGAGACCCAGTACTTC CASSERTRRLQETQYF TRBD2 . TRBJ2-5 TRBV2
TGCGCCAGCGGGCCGACGGTGAACACTGAAGCTTTCTTT CASGPTVNTEAFF . . TRBJ1-1 TRBV5-1
TGTGCCAGCAGCTTAGGACTACCAGGCGAGCAGTACTTC CASSLGLPGEQYF . . TRBJ2-7 TRBV7-2
TGTGCCAGCAGCCTAAGCCAGATCAGTGAAAAACTGTTTTTT CASSLSQISEKLFF . few TRBJ1-4 TRBV2
TGTGCCAGCAGTCCCTCTAGCGGATGGGTATCCTACAATGAGCAGTTCTTC CASSPSSGWVSYNEQFF TRBD2 . TRBJ2-1 TRBV27
TGTGCCAGCAGTGTTTCTGCGGGAGGGCCCGAGCAGTACTTC CASSVSAGGPEQYF TRBD2 . TRBJ2-7 TRBV6-1
TGTGCCAGCAGCTTAGATTTGGGCAGGGTGGTTGGGGCCAACGTCCTGACTTTC CASSLDLGRVVGANVLTF . . TRBJ2-6 TRBV7-2
TGTGCCAGCTCATCTACAGGGAGCTCTGGAAACACCATATATTTT CASSSTGSSGNTIYF . . TRBJ1-3 TRBV18
TGTGCCAGCAGCTTAGATCAGTCGCATGGCTACACCTTC CASSLDQSHGYTF . once TRBJ1-2 TRBV7-9
TGTGCCAGCAGTGAAGGGGGAAATGGCTACGAGCAGTACTTC CASSEGGNGYEQYF . . TRBJ2-7 TRBV6-1